One and the same sample provided the 5 T cell receptor beta chains below, sequenced in a study of control samples from healthy donors and cancer patients. The method was immunoSEQ multiplex PCR; TCRdb's version includes in-frame clones alone and lacks a portion of them. The repertoire holds about 100,000 clones, with about 90% as singletons. Sequenced sample: blood. These receptors were taken from a woman in her 50s in good health.

The V gene is TRBV21-1, the J gene TRBJ2-7; TRBD2 was called by the table and not checked on the DNA. TRBV21-1 is shown as a pseudogene. The CDR3 spans 17 residues. CDR3 region: CASSHRRDSGGDYEQYF. The CDR3 DNA sequence: TGTGCCAGCAGCCACAGAAGAGATAGCGGGGGGGACTACGAGCAGTACTTC.

V and J are TRBV6-4 and TRBJ2-3, with a possible D match to TRBD2 (5 bases). The CDR3 sequence is 13 residues long. V was shortened by 8 bases and J by 3 bases, with 12 bases between the two germline ends. Germline CDR1 MRHNA, CDR2 SNTAGT. The CDR3 loop reads CASRVTGTDTQYF. DNA of the CDR3: TGTGCCAGCCGAGTAACGGGAACAGATACGCAGTATTTT.

V usage is TRBV7-2 and J usage is TRBJ2-7; the match to TRBD2 covers 16 bases. Germline loops: CDR1 SGHTA, CDR2 FQGNSA. The CDR3 extends over 17 amino acids. With 3 bases clipped from V and 2 bases from J, the junction kept 4 bases outside the gene matches. The CDR3 DNA reads TGTGCCAGCAGCTTGGCCGGGACTAGCGGGGGGGCCTACGAGCAGTACTTC. This translates into CASSLAGTSGGAYEQYF.

The chain recombines TRBV5-8 with TRBJ1-5; a weak D match, TRBD1 (5 bases). The length of the CDR3 is 15 residues. Trimming shortened V by 1 base and J by 4 bases, and 12 bases separated the two germline ends. The germline gives CDR1 SGHTS, CDR2 YDEGEE. The CDR3 region is CASSLWGKNNQPQHF. CDR3 nucleotide sequence: TGTGCCAGCAGCTTGTGGGGGAAGAATAATCAGCCCCAGCATTTT.

CDR3 DNA sequence: TGTGCCAGCAGCGGGCCTAGCGACCCCGGGGAGCTGTTTTTT. Translation gives CASSGPSDPGELFF. This chain links TRBV5-6 with TRBJ2-2; possibly TRBD2 for D (6 bases). Between the trimmed V and J ends, which lost 4 bases and 6 bases, there was a span of 13 bases. Germline V gives CDR1 SGHDT, CDR2 YYEEEE. The CDR3 is 14 residues long. Looking up the rest from reference TRBV5-6 and TRBJ2-2 gives the full variable domain: DAGVTQSPTHLIKTRGQQVTLRCSPKSGHDTVSWYQQALGQGPQFIFQYYEEEERQRGNFPDRFSGHQFPNYSSELNVNALLLGDSALYLCASSGPSDPGELFFGEGSRLTVL.